This passage covers 13 T cell receptor beta chains from one sample sequenced in a study of OX40 agonist ivuxolimab in advanced cancers. Sequenced by immunoSEQ multiplex PCR; TCRdb stores in-frame clones only, minus some. The sample lists tens of thousands of clones, about 87% seen once, with about 2.5% in the top ten. Source: CD4+ or CD8+ T cells sorted from blood, taken in a trial of the OX40 agonist ivuxolimab. The receptor set was obtained from an adult with an advanced solid tumor such as melanoma, head and neck, liver or kidney cancer.

The chain couples TRBV19 to TRBJ2-7, with D perhaps matching TRBD1 (6 bases). V shed 2 bases and J shed 1 base, with 12 bases lying between them. CDR1 LNHDA and CDR2 SQIVND come from the germline V gene (reference sequence). The CDR3 has 15 amino acids. The CDR3 nucleotides read TGTGCCAGTAGTATAATGGGGGCTGAATCCTACGAGCAGTACTTC. Translated: CASSIMGAESYEQYF. Supplemented by reference TRBV19 and TRBJ2-7, the full variable domain reads DGGITQSPKYLFRKEGQNVTLSCEQNLNHDAMYWYRQDPGQGLRLIYYSQIVNDFQKGDIAEGYSVSREKKESFPLTVTSAQKNPTAFYLCASSIMGAESYEQYFGPGTRLTVT.

This clone was seen only a few times. The chain links TRBV29-1 to TRBJ2-1, with D hard to call. Trimming removed 5 bases from V and 1 base from J, with 12 bases in between. This CDR3 comprises 14 residues. The V gene's germline CDR1 is SQVTM and CDR2 ANQGSEA. The CDR3 sequence: CSVSEKGSYNEQFF. In DNA form, the CDR3 reads TGCAGCGTTTCGGAAAAAGGGTCCTACAATGAGCAGTTCTTC.

V gene TRBV5-1 combines with J gene TRBJ2-3; 8 nucleotides line up with TRBD1. V lost 4 bases to trimming and J lost 1 base; unmatched junction nucleotides: 5. The CDR3 spans 15 residues. Germline V CDR1 and CDR2: SGHRS, YFSETQ. As DNA, the CDR3 is TGCGCCAGCAGCCTCAGGGGGCGGGGCACAGATACGCAGTATTTT. The encoded protein is CASSLRGRGTDTQYF.

The chain combines TRBV4-1 with TRBJ2-7, with no clear D. CDR1 and CDR2 (germline): MGHRA, YSYEKL. V gave up 2 bases and J gave up 0 bases, with 14 bases separating them. This CDR3 has 16 residues. The CDR3 is CASSQFGRKSSYEQYF. The CDR3 DNA is TGCGCCAGCAGCCAATTCGGACGTAAGAGCTCCTACGAGCAGTACTTC.

This clone has only one observation. This chain's CDR3 is CASGPGQGNQPQHF. For the CDR3, the DNA is TGTGCTAGTGGTCCGGGACAAGGTAATCAGCCCCAGCATTTT. This sequence joins TRBV12-5 and TRBJ1-5, with D maybe TRBD1 (6 bases). From germline, CDR1 is LGHNT and CDR2 FRNRAP. The CDR3 extends over 14 amino acids. V gave up 5 bases and J gave up 4 bases, with 12 bases separating them.

The gene calls are TRBV28 and TRBJ2-7; 7 bases match TRBD2. Germline V gene sequence: CDR1 MDHEN, CDR2 SYDVKM. The V and J ends lost 5 bases and 2 bases, in that order; junction bases with no gene match: 15. This CDR3 spans 17 amino acids. CDR3 protein: CASSPPPTSVLPYEQYF. In DNA form, the CDR3 reads TGTGCCAGCAGTCCTCCCCCAACTAGCGTGCTCCCCTACGAGCAGTACTTC. Full variable domain (remainder filled in from reference TRBV28 and TRBJ2-7): DVKVTQSSRYLVKRTGEKVFLECVQDMDHENMFWYRQDPGLGLRLIYFSYDVKMKEKGDIPEGYSVSREKKERFSLILESASTNQTSMYLCASSPPPTSVLPYEQYFGPGTRLTVT.

V is TRBV7-2 and J is TRBJ1-4; possibly TRBD1 for D (5 bases). CDR1 is SGHTA, CDR2 FQGNSA, per germline. V gave up 1 base and J gave up 4 bases, with 13 bases separating them. The CDR3 contains 16 residues. CDR3 sequence: CASSLGTGRSNEKLFF. The DNA of the CDR3 is TGTGCCAGCAGCTTAGGTACGGGACGGAGTAATGAAAAACTGTTTTTT.

The J gene is TRBJ2-3, the V gene TRBV28, with 9 nucleotides matching TRBD2. With V trimmed by 3 bases and J by 6 bases, 7 bases remained unmatched. The CDR3 loop spans 15 amino acids. Germline V lookup: CDR1 MDHEN, CDR2 SYDVKM. CDR3 loop: CASSFGPSGVDTQYF. DNA for the CDR3: TGTGCCAGCAGTTTCGGTCCTAGCGGGGTCGATACGCAGTATTTT. Together with reference TRBV28 and TRBJ2-3, the CDR3 gives the full variable domain: DVKVTQSSRYLVKRTGEKVFLECVQDMDHENMFWYRQDPGLGLRLIYFSYDVKMKEKGDIPEGYSVSREKKERFSLILESASTNQTSMYLCASSFGPSGVDTQYFGPGTRLTVL.

J is TRBJ2-7 and V is TRBV30, with 10 bases lining up with TRBD2. Germline CDR1 GTSNPN, CDR2 SVGIG (reference sequence). The CDR3 loop spans 14 amino acids. J was trimmed by 2 bases and V by 1 base; bases with no gene match: 2. The CDR3 DNA reads as TGTGCCTGGAGTGGGCTAGCGGGGGCCTACGAGCAGTACTTC. Its protein is CAWSGLAGAYEQYF.

The chain combines TRBV6-5 with TRBJ2-2; 7 bases agree with TRBD2. CDR1 is MNHEY and CDR2 is SVGAGI in the germline V gene. V was clipped by 2 bases and J by 6 bases; unmatched bases: 3. This CDR3 spans 14 amino acids. The CDR3 nucleotides are TGTGCCAGCAGTTACCGGGGGGAGGCCGGGGAGCTGTTTTTT. Encoded protein: CASSYRGEAGELFF.

The CDR3 DNA is TGTGCCAGCAGTTATCAGGGGGCAGATGAGCAGTTCTTC. It codes for CASSYQGADEQFF. The chain has TRBV6-6 and TRBJ2-1; 8 nucleotides match TRBD1. CDR3 length equals 13 residues. CDR1 and CDR2 from the germline V gene are MNHNY and SVGAGI (reference sequence). J lost 8 bases, V lost 3 bases, and 3 bases had no gene match.

The chain couples TRBV9 to TRBJ2-1, with a weak D call TRBD1 (5 bases). From germline, CDR1 is SGDLS and CDR2 YYNGEE. Trimming left V 3 bases short and J 6 bases short, with 13 bases between. The CDR3 spans 14 residues. CDR3 nucleotides: TGTGCCAGCAGCGAGCCTATAACAGGCAATGAGCAGTTCTTC. It yields the protein CASSEPITGNEQFF.

This chain uses TRBV6-1 with TRBJ2-7, with no clear D. The germline V gene has CDR1 MNHNS and CDR2 SASEGT. The CDR3 is 14 amino acids. The germline V and J ends were trimmed by 4 bases and 2 bases, with 12 bases remaining between them. In nucleotides, the CDR3 is TGTGCCAGCAGTGTAACATATCCCCCCTACGAGCAGTACTTC. The encoded protein is CASSVTYPPYEQYF.